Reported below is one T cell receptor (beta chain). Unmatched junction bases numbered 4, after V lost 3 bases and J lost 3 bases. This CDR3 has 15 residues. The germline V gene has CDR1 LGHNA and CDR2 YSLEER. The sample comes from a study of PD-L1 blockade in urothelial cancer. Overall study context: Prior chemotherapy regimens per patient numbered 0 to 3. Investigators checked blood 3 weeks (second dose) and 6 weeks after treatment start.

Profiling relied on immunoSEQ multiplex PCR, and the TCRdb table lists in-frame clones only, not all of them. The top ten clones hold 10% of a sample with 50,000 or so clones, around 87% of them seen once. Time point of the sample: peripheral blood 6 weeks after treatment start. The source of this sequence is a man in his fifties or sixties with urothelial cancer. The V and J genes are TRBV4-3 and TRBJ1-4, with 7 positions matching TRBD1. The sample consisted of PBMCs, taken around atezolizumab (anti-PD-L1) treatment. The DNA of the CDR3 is TGCGCCAGCAGCCATACAGGGGAGGCTAATGAAAAACTGTTTTTT. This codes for CASSHTGEANEKLFF.